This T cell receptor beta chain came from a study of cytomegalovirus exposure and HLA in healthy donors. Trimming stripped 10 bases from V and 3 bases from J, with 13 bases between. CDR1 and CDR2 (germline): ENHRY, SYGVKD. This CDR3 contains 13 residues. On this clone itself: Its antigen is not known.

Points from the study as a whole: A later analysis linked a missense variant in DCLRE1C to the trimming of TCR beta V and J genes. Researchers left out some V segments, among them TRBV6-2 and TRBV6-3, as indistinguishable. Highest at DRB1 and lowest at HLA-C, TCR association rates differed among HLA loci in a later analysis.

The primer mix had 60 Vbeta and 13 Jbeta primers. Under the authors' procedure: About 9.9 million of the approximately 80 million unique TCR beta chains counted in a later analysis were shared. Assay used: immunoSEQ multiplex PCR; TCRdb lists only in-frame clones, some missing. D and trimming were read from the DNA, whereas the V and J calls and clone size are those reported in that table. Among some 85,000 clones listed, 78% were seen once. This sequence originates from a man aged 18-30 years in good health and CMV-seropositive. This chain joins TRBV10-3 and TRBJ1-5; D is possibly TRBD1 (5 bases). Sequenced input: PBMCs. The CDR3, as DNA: TGTGCCACCGCTGACAGCAACAATCAGCCCCAGCATTTT. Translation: CATADSNNQPQHF.